The next 31 T cell receptor beta chains were all read from a single sample in a study of T-cell memory formation after mild COVID-19. TCRdb passed the 5' RACE reads through MiXCR, listing each CDR3 protein once. The repertoire holds 100,000 to 150,000 distinct CDR3 sequences, with approximately 17% as singletons. The source material was PBMCs or a T cell subset sorted from them (not recorded which). The receptors originated from a young man who had mild COVID-19 (a few samples of this study predate the infection). Cell type and time point are not known.

The table lists this clonotype with a few counts. The chain employs TRBV7-2 and TRBJ2-5, with TRBD1 as a possible D gene (5 bases). V was pared by 5 bases and J by 4 bases, with 11 bases between. The germline V gene has CDR1 SGHTA and CDR2 FQGNSA. The CDR3 contains 13 residues. CDR3 amino acids: CASSTGSGETQYF. The CDR3 nucleotides read TGTGCCAGCAGCACAGGCTCGGGAGAGACCCAGTACTTC.

Worth noting for this clonotype: The junction shows a germline mismatch at one end, possibly a read error. The chain links TRBV19 to TRBJ2-7, with 10 bases lining up with TRBD1. This CDR3 comprises 15 residues. In germline, CDR1 is LNHDA, CDR2 SQIVND (reference sequence). CDR3 sequence: CASSLDRGQTYEQYF. DNA for the CDR3: TGTGCCAGTAGTCTAGACAGGGGGCAGACCTACGAGCAGTACTTC.

This clonotype was counted only a few times. This chain joins TRBV7-9 and TRBJ1-2, with 10 bases lining up with TRBD1. The CDR3 is made up of 15 amino acids. Trimming cost V 6 bases and J 7 bases; bases outside gene matches: 11. The germline V gene encodes CDR1 SEHNR and CDR2 FQNEAQ (reference sequence). The CDR3 is CASRPTTGGGSGYTF. CDR3 DNA sequence: TGTGCCAGCAGGCCTACGACAGGGGGCGGCTCTGGCTACACCTTC.

The chain uses TRBV5-4 and TRBJ2-5; the D call may be TRBD1 or TRBD2 (5 bases each). CDR3 length: 15 residues. Trimming stripped 3 bases from V and 5 bases from J, with 17 bases between. CDR1 and CDR2 from the germline V gene are SGHNT and YYREEE (reference sequence). CDR3 sequence reads: CASSWQGLEGETQYF. The CDR3 nucleotides read TGTGCCAGCAGCTGGCAGGGCCTAGAGGGGGAGACCCAGTACTTC. The variable domain in full, with the rest retrieved from reference TRBV5-4 and TRBJ2-5, is ETGVTQSPTHLIKTRGQQVTLRCSSQSGHNTVSWYQQALGQGPQFIFQYYREEENGRGNFPPRFSGLQFPNYSSELNVNALELDDSALYLCASSWQGLEGETQYFGPGTRLLVL.

In its sample, this clonotype was seen many times. The gene calls are TRBV7-9 and TRBJ1-2; D call uncertain. The V end lost 5 bases, the J end lost 4 bases, and 11 bases lay between the germline ends. The CDR3 runs 13 residues. Germline-derived CDR1 and CDR2 are SEHNR and FQNEAQ (reference sequence). Written as DNA, the CDR3 is TGTGCCAGCAGCCGCGGAGGCGGCTATGGCTACACCTTC. Encoded protein: CASSRGGGYGYTF.

CDR3 nucleotide sequence: TGTGCCAGCAGCTCTCAGGGGTGGGAGACCCAGTACTTC. Amino acid sequence: CASSSQGWETQYF. This chain connects TRBV7-2 to TRBJ2-5; D may be TRBD1 (6 bases). The CDR3 covers 13 residues. Trimming removed 4 bases at V and 5 bases at J, with 11 bases between. CDR1 is SGHTA and CDR2 is FQGNSA in the germline V gene.

This clonotype appeared a few times. The chain employs TRBV7-2 and TRBJ2-3; 8 positions agree with TRBD2. The V and J ends lost 1 base and 0 bases, in that order; junction bases with no gene match: 3. Germline V CDR1 and CDR2: SGHTA, FQGNSA. CDR3 length: 16 amino acids. CDR3: CASSLVGGGSTDTQYF. CDR3 DNA sequence: TGTGCCAGCAGCTTAGTCGGGGGGGGTAGCACAGATACGCAGTATTTT.

The V and J genes are TRBV19 and TRBJ2-1; D is ambiguous. The CDR3 is made up of 14 amino acids. The germline CDR1 and CDR2 sequences are LNHDA and SQIVND (reference sequence). V lost 6 bases and J 3 bases, leaving 12 bases between the germline ends. CDR3 residues: CASRGPQDYNEQFF. For the CDR3, the DNA is TGTGCCAGTAGAGGGCCCCAAGACTACAATGAGCAGTTCTTC.

The rearrangement joins TRBV15 to TRBJ2-2, with 11 bases lining up with TRBD1. From germline, CDR1 is LNHNV and CDR2 YYDKDF (reference sequence). CDR3 length: 15 amino acids. V lost 3 bases to trimming and J lost 5 bases; unmatched junction nucleotides: 2. CDR3 DNA sequence: TGTGCCACCAGCAGCCGGGACAGGGGGACCGGGGAGCTGTTTTTT. It specifies CATSSRDRGTGELFF.

This clonotype was seen a few times. The J gene is TRBJ2-2, the V gene TRBV7-2, with D uncertain. The CDR3 sequence is 14 residues long. Trimming removed 0 bases from V and 3 bases from J, with 5 bases in between. Germline V gene sequence: CDR1 SGHTA, CDR2 FQGNSA. The CDR3 DNA sequence: TGTGCCAGCAGCTTAGCTCCGGACACCGGGGAGCTGTTTTTT. It is translated as CASSLAPDTGELFF.

This chain links TRBV7-2 with TRBJ1-3, with D perhaps matching TRBD1 (5 bases). The germline gives CDR1 SGHTA, CDR2 FQGNSA. The CDR3 consists of 13 residues. V gave up 5 bases and J gave up 10 bases, with 15 bases separating them. The chain's CDR3 is CASSTGSRGTIYF. In DNA form, the CDR3 reads TGTGCCAGCAGCACCGGGTCCCGGGGGACCATATATTTT. Filled out from reference TRBV7-2 and TRBJ1-3, the complete variable domain reads GAGVSQSPSNKVTEKGKDVELRCDPISGHTALYWYRQSLGQGLEFLIYFQGNSAPDKSGLPSDRFSAERTGGSVSTLTIQRTQQEDSAVYLCASSTGSRGTIYFGEGSWLTVV.

The chain carries TRBV7-2 and TRBJ1-1; 7 bases map to TRBD1. Germline V lookup: CDR1 SGHTA, CDR2 FQGNSA. With V trimmed by 3 bases and J by 8 bases, 12 bases remained unmatched. This CDR3 is 15 amino acids long. The CDR3 DNA follows: TGTGCCAGCAGCTTCATCTCAATACAGGGGAACGAAGCTTTCTTT. Translation gives CASSFISIQGNEAFF.

This clonotype was counted only a few times. The chain carries TRBV20-1 and TRBJ2-5; possibly TRBD1 for D (5 bases). The ends were cut back, 6 bases at V and 4 bases at J, with 12 bases in the middle. Germline V CDR1 and CDR2: DFQATT, SNEGSKA (reference sequence). CDR3 length equals 12 residues. CDR3 DNA sequence: TGCAGTGCAAGAATCCAGGGAGAGACCCAGTACTTC. Protein: CSARIQGETQYF.

The chain recombines TRBV12-3 or TRBV12-4 with TRBJ1-5; no clear D. The CDR3 contains 13 residues. Between the trimmed V and J ends, which lost 3 bases and 1 base, there was a span of 4 bases. As DNA, the CDR3 is TGTGCCAGCAGTTTCGACAGCAATCAGCCCCAGCATTTT. Protein: CASSFDSNQPQHF.

This clonotype was recorded at least ten times. This rearrangement joins TRBV7-6 to TRBJ2-3; 7 nucleotides match TRBD1. J was trimmed by 1 base and V by 4 bases; bases with no gene match: 11. The CDR3 is 17 amino acids. The germline gives CDR1 SGHVS, CDR2 FNYEAQ. CDR3 sequence: CASSSRTGAQGTDTQYF. The CDR3, as DNA: TGTGCCAGCAGCTCAAGAACAGGGGCCCAAGGCACAGATACGCAGTATTTT.

This clonotype has a handful of counts. CDR3 residues: CASSLQGALSDTQYF. The CDR3 region has the DNA TGTGCCAGCAGTCTCCAGGGGGCTCTTTCTGATACGCAGTATTTT. This chain joins TRBV12-3 or TRBV12-4 and TRBJ2-3, with 8 bases lining up with TRBD1. The CDR3 sequence is 15 residues long. J was trimmed by 6 bases and V by 5 bases; bases with no gene match: 10.

The gene calls are TRBV10-3 and TRBJ1-6; D uncertain. The CDR3 is 15 residues long. V gave up 2 bases and J gave up 0 bases, with 5 bases separating them. The germline V gene encodes CDR1 ENHRY and CDR2 SYGVKD. CDR3 bases: TGTGCCATCAGTGAGGCCAGCTCCTATAATTCACCCCTCCACTTT. Translated, it gives CAISEASSYNSPLHF.

In its sample, this clonotype was seen a few times. The J gene is TRBJ2-2, the V gene TRBV7-2; TRBD2 matches 7 bases. The CDR3 is 15 amino acids. The trim removed 3 bases at V and 1 base at J, leaving 2 bases unmatched. Germline V gives CDR1 SGHTA, CDR2 FQGNSA. DNA for the CDR3: TGTGCCAGCAGCTTCAAGCGGGGGAACACCGGGGAGCTGTTTTTT. The encoded protein is CASSFKRGNTGELFF. The complete variable domain, with remaining parts taken from reference TRBV7-2 and TRBJ2-2, reads GAGVSQSPSNKVTEKGKDVELRCDPISGHTALYWYRQSLGQGLEFLIYFQGNSAPDKSGLPSDRFSAERTGGSVSTLTIQRTQQEDSAVYLCASSFKRGNTGELFFGEGSRLTVL.

Only a few counts were recorded for this clonotype. The chain is built from TRBV4-3 and TRBJ2-6; D ambiguous. V lost 0 bases and J 0 bases, leaving 9 bases between the germline ends. Looked up from germline, CDR1 is LGHNA and CDR2 is YSLEER. The CDR3 is 17 amino acids. DNA for the CDR3: TGCGCCAGCAGCCAAGATAAGCACCCCTCTGGGGCCAACGTCCTGACTTTC. It translates to CASSQDKHPSGANVLTF.

The CDR3 sequence is CASSHGESLGYTF. The CDR3 bases are TGTGCCAGCAGCCACGGTGAATCTCTTGGCTACACCTTC. The chain joins TRBV12-3 or TRBV12-4 to TRBJ1-2; D call uncertain. Trimming took 6 bases from V and 7 from J, leaving 15 bases between them. This CDR3 is built from 13 residues.

The sample holds a few counts of this clonotype. The genes are TRBV29-1 and TRBJ2-1, with TRBD1 as a possible D gene (5 bases). CDR3 size: 11 residues. Germline V lookup: CDR1 SQVTM, CDR2 ANQGSEA. Trimming shortened V by 4 bases and J by 6 bases, and 7 bases separated the two germline ends. CDR3 coding DNA: TGCAGCGTTGGGCAGGGCAATGAGCAGTTCTTC. Residues: CSVGQGNEQFF.

This clonotype came up many times. This sequence joins TRBV27 and TRBJ2-7; 11 bases agree with TRBD2. The CDR3 runs to 16 residues. With V trimmed by 10 bases and J by 2 bases, 13 bases remained unmatched. Germline V gene lookup returns CDR1 MNHEY and CDR2 SMNVEV (reference sequence). CDR3 region: CATHRLAGGRTYEQYF. The CDR3 DNA reads as TGTGCCACCCACCGCCTAGCGGGGGGCCGGACCTACGAGCAGTACTTC.

The chain has TRBV20-1 and TRBJ2-3, with D hard to call. The ends were cut back, 3 bases at V and 2 bases at J, with 9 bases in the middle. The CDR3 is 13 amino acids. Germline V gene sequence: CDR1 DFQATT, CDR2 SNEGSKA (reference sequence). CDR3 in amino acids: CSARPFATDTQYF. As DNA, the CDR3 is TGCAGTGCTAGGCCCTTTGCCACAGATACGCAGTATTTT.

The V call is TRBV7-2, the J call TRBJ1-5, with 8 bases identical to TRBD1. The junction had 2 bases not matched to a gene; V was cut back by 1 base and J by 3 bases. This CDR3 region has 15 residues. Germline V gene sequence: CDR1 SGHTA, CDR2 FQGNSA. CDR3 sequence: CASSLGDRNNQPQHF. The CDR3 nucleotides are TGTGCCAGCAGCTTAGGGGACAGGAACAATCAGCCCCAGCATTTT.

V and J are TRBV5-6 and TRBJ2-7; TRBD1 matches 9 bases. The CDR3 has 13 amino acids. Germline trimming cut 5 bases from V and 4 bases from J; bases unmatched to any gene: 4. Germline values: CDR1 SGHDT, CDR2 YYEEEE. The CDR3 loop reads CASRGTGQYEQYF. The CDR3 DNA reads TGTGCCAGCAGAGGGACAGGGCAGTACGAGCAGTACTTC.

This chain links TRBV6-6 with TRBJ1-2; no clear D. This CDR3 is built from 16 residues. Germline V lookup: CDR1 MNHNY, CDR2 SVGAGI (reference sequence). Trimming removed 0 bases at V and 7 bases at J, with 18 bases between. CDR3 nucleotide sequence: TGTGCCAGCAGTTACTCGACTATAGCTGCTGACATTGGCTACACCTTC. Protein: CASSYSTIAADIGYTF.

The V gene is TRBV24-1, the J gene TRBJ2-2, with TRBD1 identical over 11 bases. The CDR3 runs 16 residues. V shed 4 bases and J 4 bases; nucleotides not matched to a gene: 4. Germline V gives CDR1 KGHDR, CDR2 SFDVKD. The CDR3 region has the DNA TGTGCCACCAGTGACGCCGGGACAGGGGGCACCGGGGAGCTGTTTTTT. As protein: CATSDAGTGGTGELFF.

The V and J genes are TRBV5-1 and TRBJ2-1; D is ambiguous. This CDR3 comprises 13 residues. Germline V gene data show CDR1 as SGHRS and CDR2 as YFSETQ. The ends were cut back, 4 bases at V and 8 bases at J, with 13 bases in the middle. The CDR3 region is CASSPVPSDEQFF. The CDR3 nucleotides read TGCGCCAGCAGCCCTGTCCCGTCGGATGAGCAGTTCTTC.

The chain couples TRBV5-4 to TRBJ1-1, with a weak D call TRBD1 (6 bases). V was shortened by 2 bases and J by 2 bases, with 10 bases between the two germline ends. Germline V gene lookup returns CDR1 SGHNT and CDR2 YYREEE (reference sequence). CDR3 length equals 14 residues. The CDR3 DNA sequence: TGTGCCAGCAGCTTAGGACAGAGAAACACTGAAGCTTTCTTT. Its protein product is CASSLGQRNTEAFF.

The V call is TRBV4-3, the J call TRBJ2-3; TRBD2 agrees at 7 bases. The CDR3 runs to 16 residues. V lost 5 bases to trimming and J lost 0 bases; unmatched junction nucleotides: 8. The germline gives CDR1 LGHNA, CDR2 YSLEER. The CDR3 is CASSTTGGISTDTQYF. For the CDR3, the DNA is TGCGCCAGCAGCACCACGGGGGGAATTAGCACAGATACGCAGTATTTT.

V and J are TRBV7-8 and TRBJ1-5; unclear D gene. This CDR3 has 17 residues. V lost 0 bases and J 6 bases, leaving 18 bases between the germline ends. Germline loops: CDR1 SGHVS, CDR2 FQNEAQ. CDR3 in DNA: TGTGCCAGCAGCTTAGCACCGAGATTACAAGTGGCTCAGCCCCAGCATTTT. It translates to CASSLAPRLQVAQPQHF.